A selection of T cell receptor beta chains follows, all from one sample in a study of OX40 agonist ivuxolimab in advanced cancers. Sequencing was performed with immunoSEQ multiplex PCR; in TCRdb, only in-frame clones are kept and a portion is missing. The table lists 40,000 to 50,000 clones, 80% to 90% of them singletons, with about 12% in the top ten. The material sequenced was CD4+ or CD8+ T cells sorted from blood, taken in a trial of the OX40 agonist ivuxolimab. These receptors came from an adult with an advanced solid tumor such as melanoma, head and neck, liver or kidney cancer. Both conserved end residues are part of each CDR3. A D gene is named only where the DNA matches it firmly. Clone size is given for some rows only: seen once, a few or many times, or a class if the clone is expanded.

size	V	D	J	CDR3	DNA
medium-sized	TRBV4-2	.	TRBJ1-1	CASSQGLGDTEAFF	TGTGCCAGCAGCCAAGGACTGGGCGACACTGAAGCTTTCTTT
.	TRBV27	.	TRBJ2-5	CASSFIRGTETQYF	TGTGCCAGCAGTTTTATCAGGGGTACAGAGACCCAGTACTTC
.	TRBV28	.	TRBJ1-1	CASSYSNTEAFF	TGTGCCAGCAGTTACAGTAACACTGAAGCTTTCTTT
.	TRBV7-8	TRBD1	TRBJ1-1	CASSRGQGATEAFF	TGTGCCAGCAGCCGGGGACAGGGAGCCACTGAAGCTTTCTTT
.	TRBV4-1	.	TRBJ1-1	CASSQGSSGRVAFF	TGCGCCAGCAGCCAAGGAAGTTCAGGGAGGGTAGCTTTCTTT
.	TRBV13	.	TRBJ1-1	CASSFTADPEGNTEAFF	TGTGCCAGCAGTTTTACGGCGGACCCTGAGGGGAACACTGAAGCTTTCTTT
.	TRBV19	TRBD2	TRBJ2-1	CASSITSGIYYNEQFF	TGTGCCAGTAGTATAACTAGCGGAATTTATTACAATGAGCAGTTCTTC
.	TRBV15	TRBD2	TRBJ2-2	CATSRVPRRGASGELFF	TGTGCCACCAGCAGAGTGCCAAGGCGGGGGGCGAGCGGGGAGCTGTTTTTT
.	TRBV27	TRBD1	TRBJ2-5	CASSQGQGDRGTLQETQYF	TGTGCCAGCAGTCAAGGACAGGGAGACAGGGGGACTTTACAAGAGACCCAGTACTTC
.	TRBV4-2	.	TRBJ1-1	CASSQESGALLGAEAFF	TGTGCCAGCAGCCAAGAATCAGGGGCTCTCCTAGGGGCCGAAGCTTTCTTT
.	TRBV19	.	TRBJ2-7	CASSIGRGTTYEQYF	TGTGCCAGTAGTATAGGCCGGGGCACTACCTACGAGCAGTACTTC
.	TRBV7-6	.	TRBJ1-5	CASSLARGRQPNQPQHF	TGTGCCAGCAGCTTAGCGAGAGGGAGGCAACCCAATCAGCCCCAGCATTTT
.	TRBV7-9	TRBD2	TRBJ2-2	CASSGRISGSGTGELFF	TGTGCCAGCAGCGGACGTATAAGCGGGAGTGGTACCGGGGAGCTGTTTTTT
.	TRBV7-9	.	TRBJ2-2	CASSPGGGELFF	TGTGCCAGCAGCCCGGGTGGCGGGGAGCTGTTTTTT
.	TRBV6-5	.	TRBJ1-1	CASRQDAGETEAFF	TGTGCCAGCAGACAGGACGCGGGGGAGACTGAAGCTTTCTTT
.	TRBV9	.	TRBJ2-5	CASSVEGQPGETQYF	TGTGCCAGCAGCGTAGAGGGTCAGCCCGGAGAGACCCAGTACTTC
.	TRBV11-3	.	TRBJ2-7	CASSLTLWAGYLEQYF	TGTGCCAGCAGCTTAACCCTTTGGGCAGGGTACCTTGAGCAGTACTTC
.	TRBV7-9	.	TRBJ2-1	CASSSTDYSYNEQFF	TGTGCCAGCAGCTCAACGGACTACTCCTACAATGAGCAGTTCTTC
many	TRBV7-8	TRBD2	TRBJ2-1	CASSPGLAGRPYNEQFF	TGTGCCAGCAGCCCTGGACTAGCGGGAAGACCTTACAATGAGCAGTTCTTC
.	TRBV7-9	TRBD2	TRBJ2-5	CASSGGGREYF	TGTGCCAGCTCTGGAGGCGGGAGGGAGTACTTC
.	TRBV27	.	TRBJ2-7	CASSGGLYEQYF	TGTGCCAGCAGCGGGGGGCTCTACGAGCAGTACTTC
.	TRBV7-8	.	TRBJ2-2	CASSRLIGSGELFF	TGTGCCAGCAGCCGTCTCATAGGTTCCGGGGAGCTGTTTTTT
.	TRBV6-6	TRBD1	TRBJ2-5	CASSDPWTGQETQYF	TGTGCCAGCAGTGACCCTTGGACAGGGCAAGAGACCCAGTACTTC
.	TRBV6-6	.	TRBJ2-1	CASSPDYEQFF	TGTGCCAGCAGCCCGGATTATGAGCAGTTCTTC
.	TRBV7-9	TRBD2	TRBJ2-1	CASNPPGLAGDSSYNEQFF	TGTGCCAGCAACCCTCCGGGACTAGCGGGCGACAGCTCCTACAATGAGCAGTTCTTC
.	TRBV5-6	.	TRBJ2-7	CASSFSYEQYF	TGTGCCAGCAGTTTCTCCTACGAGCAGTACTTC
.	TRBV4-1	.	TRBJ2-1	CASSQVFLEGGEQFF	TGCGCCAGCAGCCAAGTGTTTCTAGAAGGGGGTGAGCAGTTCTTC
.	TRBV4-3	TRBD1	TRBJ1-5	CASSPGTGGNQPQHF	TGCGCCAGCAGCCCGGGGACAGGGGGCAATCAGCCCCAGCATTTT
.	TRBV4-3	.	TRBJ1-2	CASSLREGNYGYTF	TGCGCCAGCAGCCTGAGGGAGGGGAACTATGGCTACACCTTC
.	TRBV9	.	TRBJ1-1	CASSVGAGTEAFF	TGTGCCAGCAGCGTAGGGGCCGGAACTGAAGCTTTCTTT
.	TRBV13	TRBD1	TRBJ1-1	CASSSTGEASTEAFF	TGTGCCAGCAGCAGCACAGGGGAAGCGAGCACTGAAGCTTTCTTT
.	TRBV4-3	.	TRBJ2-2	CASSQRQHTGELFF	TGCGCCAGCAGCCAAAGACAGCACACCGGGGAGCTGTTTTTT
few	TRBV20-1	.	TRBJ2-1	CSARFYNEQFF	TGCAGTGCTAGGTTTTACAATGAGCAGTTCTTC
.	TRBV15	.	TRBJ2-7	CATSSAGLAYEQYF	TGTGCCACCAGCAGTGCTGGACTTGCCTACGAGCAGTACTTC
.	TRBV19	TRBD1	TRBJ1-2	CAASGTGWLDGYTF	TGTGCCGCCTCCGGGACAGGGTGGTTGGATGGCTACACCTTC
.	TRBV9	.	TRBJ1-2	CASSVGDNYGYTF	TGTGCCAGCAGCGTAGGAGATAACTATGGCTACACCTTC